The entry that follows covers one T cell receptor (beta chain) sequence. Its target is unknown. This entry belongs to a study of T cell responses to AZD1222 COVID-19 vaccine. Study outcomes and limitations: In all cases, repertoires were sampled only after the peak T cell response. Among spike-specific TCRs, nearly half reportedly target unmutated variant regions.

Clones were read by immunoSEQ multiplex PCR, and TCRdb kept only the in-frame ones, dropping some. The table lists some 140,000 clones, roughly 90% of them singletons. The analysis combined second doses at about 4 or about 12 weeks. The TCR originated in an adult who received the AZD1222 COVID-19 vaccine. The sequencing used peripheral blood, collected 28 days after the second AZD1222 dose.

The CDR3 DNA sequence: TGTGCCAGCAGTCCGATAGAAGGGGGCCATCAGCCCCAGCATTTT. Translation: CASSPIEGGHQPQHF. The chain uses TRBV27 and TRBJ1-5; 7 bases align to TRBD1. Germline V lookup: CDR1 MNHEY, CDR2 SMNVEV (reference sequence). The CDR3 has 15 amino acids. Losses at the gene ends were 5 bases for V and 5 bases for J; bases not matched to a gene: 9.